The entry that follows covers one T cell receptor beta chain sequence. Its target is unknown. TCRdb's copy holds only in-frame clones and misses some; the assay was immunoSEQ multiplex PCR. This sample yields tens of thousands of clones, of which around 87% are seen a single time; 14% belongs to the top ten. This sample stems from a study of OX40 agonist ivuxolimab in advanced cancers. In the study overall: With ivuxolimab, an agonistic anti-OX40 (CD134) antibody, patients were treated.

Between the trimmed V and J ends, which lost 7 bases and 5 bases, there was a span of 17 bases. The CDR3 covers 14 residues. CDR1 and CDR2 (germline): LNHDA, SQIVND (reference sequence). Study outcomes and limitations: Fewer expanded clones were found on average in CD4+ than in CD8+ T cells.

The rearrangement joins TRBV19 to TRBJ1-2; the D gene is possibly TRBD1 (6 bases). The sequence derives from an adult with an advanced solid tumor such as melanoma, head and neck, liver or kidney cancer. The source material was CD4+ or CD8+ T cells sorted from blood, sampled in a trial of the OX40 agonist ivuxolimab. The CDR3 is CASTLQTGHYGYTF. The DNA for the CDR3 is TGTGCCAGTACGCTCCAGACAGGCCATTATGGCTACACCTTC.